The 6 T cell receptor beta chains in this list originate from one sample, sequenced in a study of blood T cell repertoires in COVID-19. Produced via immunoSEQ multiplex PCR; TCRdb's table is partial and in-frame only. The repertoire holds about 90,000 clones, with 87% as singletons. Material for sequencing was peripheral blood. These receptors originate from a human donor in a cohort sampled during active COVID-19.

The CDR3 sequence is CAHGGADTQYF. The CDR3 coding sequence is TGTGCCCACGGGGGGGCAGATACGCAGTATTTT. This chain connects TRBV30 to TRBJ2-3; TRBD2 matches at 8 bases. J was trimmed by 4 bases and V by 8 bases; bases with no gene match: 2. The germline gives CDR1 GTSNPN, CDR2 SVGIG (reference sequence). CDR3 size: 11 residues.

This sequence joins TRBV7-9 and TRBJ2-5; 9 nucleotides line up with TRBD1. CDR1 and CDR2 (germline): SEHNR, FQNEAQ (reference sequence). V was pared by 6 bases and J by 2 bases, with 4 bases of the junction left unmatched. This CDR3 is built from 14 residues. CDR3 protein: CASRTGGLQETQYF. Written as DNA, the CDR3 is TGTGCCAGCAGGACAGGGGGACTGCAAGAGACCCAGTACTTC.

The V call is TRBV6-5, the J call TRBJ2-1, with D perhaps TRBD2 (5 bases). The V end lost 4 bases, the J end lost 9 bases, and 16 bases lay between the germline ends. This CDR3 has 14 amino acids. Germline CDR1 and CDR2: MNHEY and SVGAGI. The CDR3 reads CASSSGWRSSEQFF. The CDR3 region has the DNA TGTGCCAGCAGTTCGGGATGGAGGAGCTCTGAGCAGTTCTTC.

The rearrangement links TRBV4-3 to TRBJ1-1; D gene unclear. CDR1 is LGHNA, CDR2 YSLEER, per germline. The CDR3 spans 11 residues. V lost 0 bases, J lost 7 bases, and 3 bases lay in between. The CDR3 is CASSQDSEAFF. Here the CDR3 DNA reads TGCGCCAGCAGCCAAGACAGTGAAGCTTTCTTT.

This clone occurred a few times. The J gene is TRBJ1-1, the V gene TRBV10-3; D gene ambiguous. The germline V gene has CDR1 ENHRY and CDR2 SYGVKD. V lost 8 bases and J 0 bases, leaving 10 bases between the germline ends. There are 13 residues in the CDR3. CDR3 residues: CAILNGMNTEAFF. CDR3 DNA: TGTGCCATCTTAAACGGGATGAACACTGAAGCTTTCTTT.

The chain joins TRBV6-5 to TRBJ1-1, with D possibly matching TRBD1 (5 bases). Germline V CDR1 and CDR2: MNHEY, SVGAGI. This CDR3 has 15 residues. Trimming shortened V by 2 bases and J by 6 bases, and 16 bases separated the two germline ends. The CDR3 reads CASSYGSGLGSEAFF. CDR3 nucleotide sequence: TGTGCCAGCAGTTACGGTTCAGGGTTGGGGTCTGAAGCTTTCTTT.